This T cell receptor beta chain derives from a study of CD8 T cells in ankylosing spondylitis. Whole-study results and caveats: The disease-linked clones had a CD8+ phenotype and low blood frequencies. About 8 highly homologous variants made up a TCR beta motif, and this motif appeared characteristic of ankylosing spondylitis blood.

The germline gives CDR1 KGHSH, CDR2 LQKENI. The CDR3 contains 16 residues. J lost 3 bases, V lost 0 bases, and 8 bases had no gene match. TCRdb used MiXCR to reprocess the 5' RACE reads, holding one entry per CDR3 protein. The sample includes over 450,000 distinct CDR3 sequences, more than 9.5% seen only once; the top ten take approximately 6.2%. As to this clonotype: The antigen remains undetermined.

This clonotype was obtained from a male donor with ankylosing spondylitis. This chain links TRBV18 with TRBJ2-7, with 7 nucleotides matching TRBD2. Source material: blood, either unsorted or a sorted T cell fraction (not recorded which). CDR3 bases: TGTGCCAGCTCACCACCGGCAGGGACTATCTACTACGAGCAGTACTTC. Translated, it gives CASSPPAGTIYYEQYF.